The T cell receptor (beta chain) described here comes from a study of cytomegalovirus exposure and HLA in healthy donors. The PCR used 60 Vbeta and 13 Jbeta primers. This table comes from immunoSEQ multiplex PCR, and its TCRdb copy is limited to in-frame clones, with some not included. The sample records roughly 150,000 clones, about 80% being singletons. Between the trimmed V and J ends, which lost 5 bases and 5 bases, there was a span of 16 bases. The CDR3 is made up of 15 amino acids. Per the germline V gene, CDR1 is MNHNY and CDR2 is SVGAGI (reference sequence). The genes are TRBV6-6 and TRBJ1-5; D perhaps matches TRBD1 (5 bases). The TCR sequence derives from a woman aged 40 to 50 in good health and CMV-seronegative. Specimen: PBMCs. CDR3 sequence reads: CASSDLQGRYQPQHF. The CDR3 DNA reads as TGTGCCAGCAGTGACCTCCAGGGCAGGTATCAGCCCCAGCATTTT.